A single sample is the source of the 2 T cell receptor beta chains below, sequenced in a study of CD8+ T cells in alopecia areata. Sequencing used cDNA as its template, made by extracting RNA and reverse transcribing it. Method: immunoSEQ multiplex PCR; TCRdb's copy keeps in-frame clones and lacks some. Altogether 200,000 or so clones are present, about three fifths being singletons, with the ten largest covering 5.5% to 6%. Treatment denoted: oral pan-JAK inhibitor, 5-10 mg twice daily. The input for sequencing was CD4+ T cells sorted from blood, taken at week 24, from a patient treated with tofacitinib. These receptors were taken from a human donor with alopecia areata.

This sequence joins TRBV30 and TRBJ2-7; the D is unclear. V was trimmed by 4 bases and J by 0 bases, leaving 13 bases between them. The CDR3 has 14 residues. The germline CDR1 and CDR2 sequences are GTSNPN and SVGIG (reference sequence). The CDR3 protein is CAWTRTAFSYEQYF. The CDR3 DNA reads TGTGCCTGGACCCGGACCGCCTTCTCCTACGAGCAGTACTTC.

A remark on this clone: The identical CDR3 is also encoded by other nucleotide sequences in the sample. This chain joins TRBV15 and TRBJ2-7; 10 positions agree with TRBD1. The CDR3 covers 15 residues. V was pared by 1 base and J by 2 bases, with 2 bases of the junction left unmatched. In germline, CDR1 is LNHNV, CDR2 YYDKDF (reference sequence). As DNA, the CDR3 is TGTGCCACCAGCAGAGGTGGACAGGGGGCCTACGAGCAGTACTTC. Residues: CATSRGGQGAYEQYF.